A selection of T cell receptor beta chains follows, all from one sample in a study of graft-versus-host responses after intestinal transplantation. Sequenced by immunoSEQ multiplex PCR; TCRdb stores in-frame clones only, minus some. The sample comprises approximately 100,000 clones, approximately 85% of which are singletons, and around 1.4% rests with the top ten. The sample consisted of PBMCs, taken 255 days after intestinal transplant. These receptors originate from a human patient who received an intestinal transplant, so some T cells may come from the graft donor. CDR3s include the opening cysteine and the closing phenylalanine or tryptophan. Each record gives: J gene, clone size, D gene, V gene, CDR3 DNA, CDR3 protein. D genes are given only for firm matches. Clone size, where shown, is once, few, many, or a class for clones that have expanded.

J: TRBJ1-4; size: NA; D: TRBD1; V: TRBV28; DNA: TGTGCCAGCAGCCAGACAGGGGAAACTAATGAAAAACTGTTTTTT; CDR3: CASSQTGETNEKLFF
J: TRBJ2-7; size: NA; D: NA; V: TRBV29-1; DNA: TGCAGCGTTCGTTTTCCCGGGAACGAGCAGTACTTC; CDR3: CSVRFPGNEQYF
J: TRBJ2-2; size: NA; D: NA; V: TRBV10-1; DNA: TGCGCCAGCAGTGAGGGGGGGTCGAACACCGGGGAGCTGTTTTTT; CDR3: CASSEGGSNTGELFF
J: TRBJ1-2; size: NA; D: NA; V: TRBV28; DNA: TGTGCCACCAACGTGGGAGTAGGCTATGGCTACACCTTC; CDR3: CATNVGVGYGYTF
J: TRBJ1-4; size: NA; D: NA; V: TRBV4-1; DNA: TGCGCCAGCAGCCAAGACGGACGGCTTAGTACAGGACGTAATGAAAAACTGTTTTTT; CDR3: CASSQDGRLSTGRNEKLFF
J: TRBJ2-7; size: NA; D: NA; V: TRBV4-1; DNA: TGCGCCAGCAGCCAAGAGAACGGGGGAAGCTACGAGCAGTACTTC; CDR3: CASSQENGGSYEQYF
J: TRBJ2-1; size: NA; D: NA; V: TRBV19; DNA: TGTGCCAGTAGTAGGGGGCAAGGGAGTCACAATGAGCAGTTCTTC; CDR3: CASSRGQGSHNEQFF
J: TRBJ2-1; size: NA; D: NA; V: TRBV5-1; DNA: TGCGCCAGCACCAACCAGGGTTCCTCCTACAATGAGCAGTTCTTC; CDR3: CASTNQGSSYNEQFF
J: TRBJ1-1; size: NA; D: NA; V: TRBV6-5; DNA: TGTGCCAGCAGTTACGAGGGTAGTTTGGGCACTGAAGCTTTCTTT; CDR3: CASSYEGSLGTEAFF
J: TRBJ1-1; size: NA; D: NA; V: TRBV4-1; DNA: TGCGCCAGCAGCCAAGAGGGTTGGGAAGTAGCTTTCTTT; CDR3: CASSQEGWEVAFF
J: TRBJ2-7; size: NA; D: NA; V: TRBV27; DNA: TGTGCCAGCAGTTTCCTCGGGCAGGGCTACGAGCAGTACTTC; CDR3: CASSFLGQGYEQYF
J: TRBJ1-1; size: NA; D: TRBD1; V: TRBV19; DNA: TGTGCCAGTAGTGCAGGGGGGGGCTCTTTTGCTTTCTTT; CDR3: CASSAGGGSFAFF
J: TRBJ2-3; size: NA; D: NA; V: TRBV27; DNA: TGTGCCAGCAGCCTTACCCAGGGGAGAACAGATACGCAGTATTTT; CDR3: CASSLTQGRTDTQYF
J: TRBJ1-2; size: NA; D: NA; V: TRBV6-1; DNA: TGTGCCAGCAGTGAAGCGAACGAGGACCTCTACACCTTC; CDR3: CASSEANEDLYTF
J: TRBJ2-1; size: NA; D: TRBD2; V: TRBV4-2; DNA: TGTGCCAGCAGCTTCGGGACTAGCCTCAATGAGCAGTTCTTC; CDR3: CASSFGTSLNEQFF
J: TRBJ2-1; size: NA; D: TRBD2; V: TRBV5-1; DNA: TGCGCCAGCAGCTTGGGGCCCCGGGAGGGGAAGGGGTCCTACAATGAGCAGTTCTTC; CDR3: CASSLGPREGKGSYNEQFF
J: TRBJ2-3; size: NA; D: TRBD2; V: TRBV7-2; DNA: TGTGCCAGCAGCTTATTTCCTAGCGGGAGGGCCGGGGATACGCAGTATTTT; CDR3: CASSLFPSGRAGDTQYF
J: TRBJ2-7; size: NA; D: TRBD1; V: TRBV11-2; DNA: TGTGCCAGCAGCTCCCGGGACAGGCCGAGCTCCTACGAGCAGTACTTC; CDR3: CASSSRDRPSSYEQYF
J: TRBJ1-1; size: NA; D: TRBD1; V: TRBV5-4; DNA: TGTGCCAGCAGCTTGAGCTGGGACAGCTCTCAAGCTTTCTTT; CDR3: CASSLSWDSSQAFF
J: TRBJ2-5; size: NA; D: NA; V: TRBV6-1; DNA: TGTGCCAGCAGTGACCAGGGGATGGGGGAGACCCAGTACTTC; CDR3: CASSDQGMGETQYF
J: TRBJ2-3; size: few; D: TRBD1; V: TRBV9; DNA: TGTGCCAGCAGCGCCTCAGGGGGCCCCACAGATACGCAGTATTTT; CDR3: CASSASGGPTDTQYF
J: TRBJ2-7; size: once; D: TRBD2; V: TRBV13; DNA: TGTGCCAGCAGCCCCCGAACTAGCGGGAGGCCCTACGAGCAGTACTTC; CDR3: CASSPRTSGRPYEQYF
J: TRBJ1-2; size: NA; D: NA; V: TRBV7-9; DNA: TGTGCCAGCAGCCCTGGACGTCATGGCTACACCTTC; CDR3: CASSPGRHGYTF
J: TRBJ1-2; size: NA; D: NA; V: TRBV7-2; DNA: TGTGCCAGCAGCGGTCGCACCGGCGCCGACAGGCTCGGGTCCTATGGCTACACCTTC; CDR3: CASSGRTGADRLGSYGYTF
J: TRBJ2-5; size: NA; D: TRBD1; V: TRBV6-5; DNA: TGTGCCAGCAGACAGGGGGCAGGTTCGGGAGAGACCCAGTACTTC; CDR3: CASRQGAGSGETQYF
J: TRBJ2-1; size: NA; D: NA; V: TRBV6-6; DNA: TGTGCCAGCAGTTCCACAGGTGTCGGCTACAATGAGCAGTTCTTC; CDR3: CASSSTGVGYNEQFF
J: TRBJ2-3; size: NA; D: NA; V: TRBV28; DNA: TGTGCCAGCACTCTTCTAGCCTCCGGAAGCGCAGATACGCAGTATTTT; CDR3: CASTLLASGSADTQYF
J: TRBJ1-1; size: NA; D: NA; V: TRBV28; DNA: TGTGCCAGCAGTTTGGCCCGTTCAGGATACACTGAAGCTTTCTTT; CDR3: CASSLARSGYTEAFF
J: TRBJ2-6; size: NA; D: NA; V: TRBV2; DNA: TGTGCCAGCAGTGCTGGACGGATCTCTGGGGCCAACGTCCTGACTTTC; CDR3: CASSAGRISGANVLTF
J: TRBJ2-1; size: once; D: TRBD2; V: TRBV2; DNA: TGTGCCAGCAGTGAACTAGCGGGAGTAAATGAGCAGTTCTTC; CDR3: CASSELAGVNEQFF
J: TRBJ2-3; size: NA; D: NA; V: TRBV9; DNA: TGTGCCAGCAGCGTAGTTAGCAGAAACACAGATACGCAGTATTTT; CDR3: CASSVVSRNTDTQYF
J: TRBJ2-7; size: once; D: NA; V: TRBV28; DNA: TGTGCCAGCAGTTTTGAGGGTTTTTACGAGCAGTACTTC; CDR3: CASSFEGFYEQYF
J: TRBJ2-1; size: few; D: TRBD2; V: TRBV27; DNA: TGTGCCAGCAGACTTAGCGGGAGGGTGGCGGAGCAGTTCTTC; CDR3: CASRLSGRVAEQFF
J: TRBJ2-2; size: few; D: TRBD1; V: TRBV5-6; DNA: TGTGCCAGCAGCCTACCCGGGACAGACGGTCGGGGGGAGCTGTTTTTT; CDR3: CASSLPGTDGRGELFF
J: TRBJ1-2; size: few; D: NA; V: TRBV7-2; DNA: TGTGCCAGCAGCCCCTATATGGGGGACGGCTACACCTTC; CDR3: CASSPYMGDGYTF
J: TRBJ2-7; size: once; D: NA; V: TRBV19; DNA: TGTGCCAGTAGTATAGGCAGGTTCTCCTACGAGCAGTACTTC; CDR3: CASSIGRFSYEQYF
J: TRBJ2-3; size: once; D: NA; V: TRBV4-2; DNA: TGTGCCAGCAGCCAAGTAGCAGGTGGAGGCACAGATACGCAGTATTTT; CDR3: CASSQVAGGGTDTQYF
J: TRBJ1-4; size: NA; D: NA; V: TRBV6-6; DNA: TGTGCCAGCAGTTACTACCCCAGGGATGGGAAACTGTTTTTT; CDR3: CASSYYPRDGKLFF
J: TRBJ1-5; size: NA; D: TRBD1; V: TRBV6-1; DNA: TGTGCCAGCAGTGTACACACAGGGGGCAATCAGCCCCAGCATTTT; CDR3: CASSVHTGGNQPQHF
J: TRBJ2-5; size: NA; D: NA; V: TRBV6-1; DNA: TGTGCCAGTATTAGAGGGTTTACGGGGACCCAGTACTTC; CDR3: CASIRGFTGTQYF
J: TRBJ2-4; size: NA; D: TRBD1; V: TRBV5-6; DNA: TGTGCCAGCAGCTTGTTGCGGACAGGATTAGCCAAAAACATTCAGTACTTC; CDR3: CASSLLRTGLAKNIQYF
J: TRBJ1-4; size: NA; D: TRBD1; V: TRBV28; DNA: TGTGCCAGCAGTTTATTCGATAGTACCGCAGGGGGCGAGGAAAAACTGTTTTTT; CDR3: CASSLFDSTAGGEEKLFF
J: TRBJ2-6; size: NA; D: NA; V: TRBV4-1; DNA: TGCGCCAGCAGCCAAGGCGGCCCAGCTAGTATTGTCTCTGGGGCCAACGTCCTGACTTTC; CDR3: CASSQGGPASIVSGANVLTF
J: TRBJ2-5; size: NA; D: TRBD2; V: TRBV18; DNA: TGTGCCAGCTCGTTGACTAGCGGGGGCCGACAAGAGACCCAGTACTTC; CDR3: CASSLTSGGRQETQYF
J: TRBJ2-2; size: NA; D: NA; V: TRBV4-1; DNA: TGCGCCAGCAGCCAAGTGGCCGTTGCGGGCACCGGGGAGCTGTTTTTT; CDR3: CASSQVAVAGTGELFF
J: TRBJ2-7; size: NA; D: TRBD2; V: TRBV11-2; DNA: TGTGCCAGCAGCTTAATTGAGCTAGCGGGCAATCCCTACGAGCAGTACTTC; CDR3: CASSLIELAGNPYEQYF
J: TRBJ2-7; size: few; D: NA; V: TRBV5-6; DNA: TGTGCCAGCAGCCCCGGACCGAGATACGAGCAGTACTTC; CDR3: CASSPGPRYEQYF
J: TRBJ1-5; size: NA; D: NA; V: TRBV5-1; DNA: TGCACCAGCAGCTTGGAACTCAATCAGCCCCAGCATTTT; CDR3: CTSSLELNQPQHF
J: TRBJ1-2; size: NA; D: TRBD1; V: TRBV5-4; DNA: TGTGCCAGCAGCTTGGAGGGGGCAAATGATGGCTACACCTTC; CDR3: CASSLEGANDGYTF
J: TRBJ2-2; size: NA; D: NA; V: TRBV27; DNA: TGTGCCAGCAGTTTGGGACAAAACACCGGGGAGCTGTTTTTT; CDR3: CASSLGQNTGELFF
J: TRBJ1-1; size: NA; D: TRBD1; V: TRBV7-8; DNA: TGTGCCAGCAGCTCCAGGGGGGGGAACACTGAAGCTTTCTTT; CDR3: CASSSRGGNTEAFF
J: TRBJ2-7; size: NA; D: NA; V: TRBV28; DNA: TGTGCCAGCAGTAGGCCCTCAGGCACCTACGAGCAGTACTTC; CDR3: CASSRPSGTYEQYF
J: TRBJ2-7; size: NA; D: NA; V: TRBV18; DNA: TGTGCCAGCTCACCGGCCGCGGACCTTAACTACTACGAGCAGTACTTC; CDR3: CASSPAADLNYYEQYF
J: TRBJ1-1; size: NA; D: NA; V: TRBV5-4; DNA: TGTGCCAGCCCGGTGGAGGGAAGCACTGAAGCTTTCTTT; CDR3: CASPVEGSTEAFF
J: TRBJ2-2; size: NA; D: TRBD2; V: TRBV19; DNA: TGTGCCAGTAGTGTCCCCGGGGGGGCGAACACCGGGGAGCTGTTTTTT; CDR3: CASSVPGGANTGELFF